This T cell receptor (beta chain) was retrieved from a study of OX40 agonist ivuxolimab in advanced cancers. Produced via immunoSEQ multiplex PCR; TCRdb's table is partial and in-frame only. The table has tens of thousands of clones, 75% to 90% seen once; the top ten hold roughly 1%. For this clone: Its antigen is currently unknown.

Study-level findings and limits: Not determined was the antigen specificity of the expanded peripheral T cells. Several nonresponders also turned out to have low normalized T-cell clonal expansion.

The germline V gene has CDR1 SGHRS and CDR2 YFSETQ. This CDR3 has 15 residues. With 0 bases clipped from V and 1 base from J, the junction kept 0 bases outside the gene matches. The chain combines TRBV5-1 with TRBJ2-1; 8 positions match TRBD2. The sequences come from CD4+ or CD8+ T cells sorted from blood, collected in a trial of the OX40 agonist ivuxolimab. The origin of this receptor is an adult with an advanced solid tumor such as melanoma, head and neck, liver or kidney cancer. CDR3 loop: CASSLGLASYNEQFF. The CDR3 DNA reads as TGCGCCAGCAGCTTGGGACTAGCGTCCTACAATGAGCAGTTCTTC.